The rows below give T cell receptor beta chains drawn from one sample of a study of memory CD4+ T cells and cytomegalovirus serostatus. Sequencing used immunoSEQ multiplex PCR; TCRdb keeps in-frame clones, though not all of them. The sample consists of tens of thousands of clones, approximately 71% of them appearing once. The sequencing sample was made of memory CD4+ T cells from blood. The source of these receptors is an adult in good health and CMV-seronegative. Each CDR3 is given with its conserved first and last residue. A D gene is named only where the DNA matches it firmly. For some rows the clone size is stated as once, few or many, or as a class when expanded; others skip it.

>once|NA|TRBV4-1|TRBJ1-4
TGCGCCAGCAGCCAAGTCCATGAGTTTGGAGCTAATGAAAAACTGTTTTTT
CASSQVHEFGANEKLFF
>once|TRBD1|TRBV11-2|TRBJ1-2
TGTGCCAGCAGACCTGGACAGGCATCGTTGGGCTACACCTTC
CASRPGQASLGYTF
>NA|NA|TRBV18|TRBJ2-7
TGTGCCAGCTCACCACCGGCCAACTCCTACGAGCAGTACTTC
CASSPPANSYEQYF
>NA|NA|TRBV7-6|TRBJ2-1
TGTGCCAGCAGCTTGGAGGGCTTCCTCGACAATGAGCAGTTCTTC
CASSLEGFLDNEQFF
>NA|NA|TRBV5-8|TRBJ1-5
TGTGCCAGCAGCTTGGTTGGCAATCAGCCCCAGCATTTT
CASSLVGNQPQHF
>NA|TRBD1|TRBV28|TRBJ2-7
TGTGCCAGCAGACATCACAGGGGGTTGGGAACCTACGAGCAGTACTTC
CASRHHRGLGTYEQYF
>once|NA|TRBV2|TRBJ1-2
TGTGCCAGCAGCCCTCAGGACGGGGCTAACTATGGCTACACCTTC
CASSPQDGANYGYTF
>NA|TRBD1|TRBV7-9|TRBJ1-1
TGTGCCAGCAGCGGACAGGGCGCGGCTGAAGCTTTCTTT
CASSGQGAAEAFF
>once|NA|TRBV4-1|TRBJ1-1
TGCGCCAGCAGCCAAGATTCAAACACTGAAGCTTTCTTT
CASSQDSNTEAFF
>few|NA|TRBV27|TRBJ1-1
TGTGCCAGCAGACCCAGGGGTCTGGGCACTGAAGCTTTCTTT
CASRPRGLGTEAFF
>once|NA|TRBV7-3|TRBJ2-1
TGTGCCAGCAGCCCAATTTCTTGGCAGGCCAGCTCCTACAATGAGCAGTTCTTC
CASSPISWQASSYNEQFF
>NA|TRBD1|TRBV7-8|TRBJ1-1
TGTGCCAGCAGCTTAAAGGGATTAACAGGGGACACTGAAGCTTTCTTT
CASSLKGLTGDTEAFF
>NA|TRBD1|TRBV7-2|TRBJ2-5
TGTGCCAGCAGCCCCGCCCTGGACAGGGCGATGGAGACCCAGTACTTC
CASSPALDRAMETQYF
>NA|NA|TRBV27|TRBJ1-1
TGTGCCAGCTCCCTAGGTATGAGATACACTGAAGCTTTCTTT
CASSLGMRYTEAFF
>NA|TRBD2|TRBV5-1|TRBJ2-1
TGCGCCAGCAGCGTCACTAGCGGGGTGTCCTACAATGAGCAGTTCTTC
CASSVTSGVSYNEQFF
>few|NA|TRBV6-6|TRBJ1-5
TGTGCCAGCAGTTCGTCAGATTATAGCAATCAGCCCCAGCATTTT
CASSSSDYSNQPQHF
>once|NA|TRBV5-6|TRBJ1-1
TGTGCCAGCAGCTGGGGACTAGGCCTCATGAACACTGAAGCTTTCTTT
CASSWGLGLMNTEAFF
>few|TRBD1|TRBV10-1|TRBJ2-2
TGCGCCAGCTCGGGACAGGGGCGGTATATGGGCACCGGGGAGCTGTTTTTT
CASSGQGRYMGTGELFF
>NA|NA|TRBV5-6|TRBJ2-3
TGTGCCAGCAGCTTGGCCGCAGATACGCAGTATTTT
CASSLAADTQYF
>NA|NA|TRBV9|TRBJ1-4
TGTGCCAGCAGCGTGTACGGGCAGGAAGGAGAAAAACTGTTTTTT
CASSVYGQEGEKLFF
>NA|NA|TRBV6-5|TRBJ1-5
TGTGCCAGCAGTTACTCGGCAAGGGGTGGTCAGCCCCAGCATTTT
CASSYSARGGQPQHF
>NA|NA|TRBV5-1|TRBJ1-1
TGCGCCAGCAGCTTGGGGGCGACCATGAACACTGAAGCTTTCTTT
CASSLGATMNTEAFF
>once|NA|TRBV5-6|TRBJ1-4
TGTGCCAGCAGCTTCGAGGAAGGTGGTGAAAAACTGTTTTTT
CASSFEEGGEKLFF
>NA|TRBD1|TRBV28|TRBJ2-7
TGTGCCAGCAGCTTCCCACTATCCGGGACAGGCAACTACGAGCAGTACTTC
CASSFPLSGTGNYEQYF
>NA|NA|TRBV18|TRBJ2-3
TGTGCCAGCTCACCGGGTGGACGTAGCACAGATACGCAGTATTTT
CASSPGGRSTDTQYF
>NA|NA|TRBV7-2|TRBJ2-1
TGTGCCAGCAGCTCCTGGGCTGGAGATGAGCAGTTCTTC
CASSSWAGDEQFF
>NA|NA|TRBV19|TRBJ1-2
TGTGCCAGTAGGCGGGGGAGGGATGGCTACACCTTC
CASRRGRDGYTF
>NA|NA|TRBV6-6|TRBJ1-3
TGTGCCAGCAGTTACTTGGGGACCTCTGGAAACACCATATATTTT
CASSYLGTSGNTIYF
>few|NA|TRBV27|TRBJ2-1
TGTGCCAGCGCCGTCCGTGGTACCTCCTACAATGAGCAGTTCTTC
CASAVRGTSYNEQFF
>NA|NA|TRBV7-2|TRBJ2-7
TGTGCCAGCAGCTTAGTGGCGAAGAGCTCCTACGAGCAGTACTTC
CASSLVAKSSYEQYF
>NA|NA|TRBV29-1|TRBJ1-1
TGCAGCGTTGAAGAAGGGCGAGCTTTCTTT
CSVEEGRAFF
>NA|NA|TRBV5-1|TRBJ2-5
TGCGCCAGCAGCTTGGGGGGGCAGCCCCAAGAGACCCAGTACTTC
CASSLGGQPQETQYF
>NA|NA|TRBV28|TRBJ2-1
TGTGCCAGCAGTCCCCATGGGGACTACAATGAGCAGTTCTTC
CASSPHGDYNEQFF
>NA|NA|TRBV29-1|TRBJ2-3
TGCAGCGTTCTCACCCCCGCCAATACGCAGTATTTT
CSVLTPANTQYF
>NA|NA|TRBV14|TRBJ2-3
TGTGCCAGCAGCCAAGGGCTAGTCCTCACAGATACGCAGTATTTT
CASSQGLVLTDTQYF
>NA|NA|TRBV10-2|TRBJ2-6
TGCGCCAGCACCCGGGGCGGAACTGGGGCCAACGTCCTGACTTTC
CASTRGGTGANVLTF
>few|NA|TRBV29-1|TRBJ1-1
TGCAGCGTTGAAGATCACAGGGTTGTCACTGAAGCTTTCTTT
CSVEDHRVVTEAFF